This T cell receptor (beta chain) was captured in a study of CD8 T cells in ankylosing spondylitis. Regarding the study as a whole: In ankylosing spondylitis patients, matched synovial fluid reportedly showed significant enrichment of disease-linked clones.

A remark on this clonotype: What it recognizes is unknown.

Germline V gene data show CDR1 as SEHNR and CDR2 as FQNEAQ (reference sequence). Trimming took 3 bases from V and 3 from J, leaving 13 bases between them. The CDR3 runs to 15 residues. In making TCR beta libraries, quantitative 5'-RACE with molecular barcodes was used. TCRdb analysed the 5' RACE reads with MiXCR anew, one entry per CDR3 protein. The profile shows 150,000 to 200,000 distinct CDR3 sequences, around 17% of them singletons. The source material was blood, either unsorted or a sorted T cell fraction (not recorded which). This clonotype was sampled from a male donor with ankylosing spondylitis or in good health (not recorded which). The J gene is TRBJ2-3, the V gene TRBV7-9; maybe TRBD2 (6 bases). CDR3 amino acids: CASSFGTLITDTQYF. The CDR3 DNA reads TGTGCCAGCAGCTTCGGGACTCTAATAACAGATACGCAGTATTTT.